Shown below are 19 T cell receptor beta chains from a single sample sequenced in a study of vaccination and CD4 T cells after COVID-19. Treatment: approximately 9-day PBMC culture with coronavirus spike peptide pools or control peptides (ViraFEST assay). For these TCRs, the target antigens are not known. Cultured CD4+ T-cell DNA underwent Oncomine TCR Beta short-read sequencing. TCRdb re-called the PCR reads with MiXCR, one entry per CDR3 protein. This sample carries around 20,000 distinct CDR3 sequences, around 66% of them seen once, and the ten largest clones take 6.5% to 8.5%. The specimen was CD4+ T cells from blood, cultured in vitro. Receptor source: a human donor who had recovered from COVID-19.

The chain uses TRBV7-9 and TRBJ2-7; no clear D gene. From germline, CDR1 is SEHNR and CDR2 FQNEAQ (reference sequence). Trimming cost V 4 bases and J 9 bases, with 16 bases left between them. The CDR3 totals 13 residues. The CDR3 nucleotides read TGTGCCAGCAGCTCCCCCCCGCAGGCTTGGCAGTACTTC. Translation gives CASSSPPQAWQYF.

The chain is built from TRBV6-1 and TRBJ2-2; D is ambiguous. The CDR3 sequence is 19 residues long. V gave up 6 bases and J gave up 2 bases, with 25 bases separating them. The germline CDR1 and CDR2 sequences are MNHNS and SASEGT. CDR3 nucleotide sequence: TGTGCCAGCAGCCTCTTGGGGAAGCGAGTTGGGCTTAACACCGGGGAGCTGTTTTTT. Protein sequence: CASSLLGKRVGLNTGELFF.

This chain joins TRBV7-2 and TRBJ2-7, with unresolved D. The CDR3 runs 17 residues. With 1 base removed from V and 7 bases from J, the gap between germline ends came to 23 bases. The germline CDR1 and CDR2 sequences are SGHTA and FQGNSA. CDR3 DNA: TGTGCCAGCAGCTTAGGATCGCTGGGTAAGGCCTCGGAAGAGCAGTACTTC. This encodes CASSLGSLGKASEEQYF.

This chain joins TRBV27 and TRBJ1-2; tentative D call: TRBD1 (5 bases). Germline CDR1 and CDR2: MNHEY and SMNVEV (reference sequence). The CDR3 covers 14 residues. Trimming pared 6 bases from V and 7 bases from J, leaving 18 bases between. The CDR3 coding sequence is TGTGCCAGCAGCCCACGGGGGGGTGTGACTGGCTACACCTTC. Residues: CASSPRGGVTGYTF.

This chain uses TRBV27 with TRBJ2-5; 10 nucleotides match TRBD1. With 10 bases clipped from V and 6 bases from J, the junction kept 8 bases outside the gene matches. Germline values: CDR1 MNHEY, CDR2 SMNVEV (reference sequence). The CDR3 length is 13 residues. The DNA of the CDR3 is TGTGCCACCCGCCGGGACAGGGGCCAGACCCAGTACTTC. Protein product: CATRRDRGQTQYF.

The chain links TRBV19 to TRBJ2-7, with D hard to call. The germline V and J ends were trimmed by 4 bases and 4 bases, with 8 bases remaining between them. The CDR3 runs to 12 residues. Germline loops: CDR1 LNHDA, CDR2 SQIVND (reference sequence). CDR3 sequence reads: CASSTKPYEQYF. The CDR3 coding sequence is TGTGCCAGTAGTACCAAGCCATACGAGCAGTACTTC.

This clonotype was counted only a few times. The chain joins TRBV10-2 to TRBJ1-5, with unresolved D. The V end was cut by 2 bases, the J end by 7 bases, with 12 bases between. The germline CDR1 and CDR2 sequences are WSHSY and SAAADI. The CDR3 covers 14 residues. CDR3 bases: TGCGCCAGCAGTGAGATGGGTGGGAGGCAGCCCCAGCATTTT. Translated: CASSEMGGRQPQHF.

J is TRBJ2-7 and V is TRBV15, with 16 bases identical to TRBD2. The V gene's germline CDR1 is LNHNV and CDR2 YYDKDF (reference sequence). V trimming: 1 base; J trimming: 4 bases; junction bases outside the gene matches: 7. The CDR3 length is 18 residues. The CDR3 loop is CATSRAGTSGRGGYEQYF. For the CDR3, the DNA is TGTGCCACCAGCAGAGCCGGGACTAGCGGGAGGGGAGGTTACGAGCAGTACTTC. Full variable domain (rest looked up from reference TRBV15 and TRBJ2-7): DAMVIQNPRYQVTQFGKPVTLSCSQTLNHNVMYWYQQKSSQAPKLLFHYYDKDFNNEADTPDNFQSRRPNTSFCFLDIRSPGLGDTAMYLCATSRAGTSGRGGYEQYFGPGTRLTVT.

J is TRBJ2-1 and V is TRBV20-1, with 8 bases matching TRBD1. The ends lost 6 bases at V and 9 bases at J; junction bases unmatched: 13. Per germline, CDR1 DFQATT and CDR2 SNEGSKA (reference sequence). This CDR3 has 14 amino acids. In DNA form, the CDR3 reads TGCAGTGCCCCCCGACAGGGGAAGGGGAGTGAGCAGTTCTTC. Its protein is CSAPRQGKGSEQFF.

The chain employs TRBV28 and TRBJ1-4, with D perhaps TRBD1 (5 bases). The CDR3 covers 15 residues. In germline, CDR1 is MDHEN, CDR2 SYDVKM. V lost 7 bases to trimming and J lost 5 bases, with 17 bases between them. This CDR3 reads CASTLGGTVNEKLFF. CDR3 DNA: TGTGCCAGCACCCTCGGAGGGACTGTCAATGAAAAACTGTTTTTT.

The CDR3 nucleotides read TGTGCCAGCAGTTACCCGAGCAGGGATGATCAGCCCCAGCATTTT. It codes for CASSYPSRDDQPQHF. The genes are TRBV6-2 or TRBV6-3 and TRBJ1-5; possibly TRBD1 for D (5 bases). The germline CDR1 and CDR2 sequences are MNHEY and SVGEGT. Trimming shortened V by 2 bases and J by 5 bases, and 13 bases separated the two germline ends. CDR3 size: 15 residues.

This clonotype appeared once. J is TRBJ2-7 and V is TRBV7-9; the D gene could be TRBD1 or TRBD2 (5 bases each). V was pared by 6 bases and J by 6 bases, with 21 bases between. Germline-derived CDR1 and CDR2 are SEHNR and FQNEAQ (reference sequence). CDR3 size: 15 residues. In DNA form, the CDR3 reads TGTGCCAGCAGGGTGGTCGGGTCCCTCGGGGCCGAGCAGTACTTC. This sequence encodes CASRVVGSLGAEQYF.

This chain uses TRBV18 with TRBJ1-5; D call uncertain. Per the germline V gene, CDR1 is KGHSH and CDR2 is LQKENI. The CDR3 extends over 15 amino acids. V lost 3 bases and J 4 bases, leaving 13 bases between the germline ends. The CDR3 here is CASSPLAAANQPQHF. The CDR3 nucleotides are TGTGCCAGCTCACCCCTGGCGGCGGCAAATCAGCCCCAGCATTTT.

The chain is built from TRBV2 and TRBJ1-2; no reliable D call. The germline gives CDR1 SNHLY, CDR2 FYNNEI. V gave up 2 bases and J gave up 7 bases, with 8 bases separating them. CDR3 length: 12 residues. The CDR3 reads CASSEQVAGYTF. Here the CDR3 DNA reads TGTGCCAGCAGTGAACAGGTGGCTGGCTACACCTTC.

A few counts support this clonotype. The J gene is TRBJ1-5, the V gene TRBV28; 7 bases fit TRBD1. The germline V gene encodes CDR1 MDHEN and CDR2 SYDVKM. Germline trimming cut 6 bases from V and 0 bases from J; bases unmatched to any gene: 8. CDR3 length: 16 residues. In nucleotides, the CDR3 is TGTGCCAGCAGGCTCGGGACAGCATATAGCAATCAGCCCCAGCATTTT. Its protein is CASRLGTAYSNQPQHF. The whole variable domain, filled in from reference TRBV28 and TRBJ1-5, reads DVKVTQSSRYLVKRTGEKVFLECVQDMDHENMFWYRQDPGLGLRLIYFSYDVKMKEKGDIPEGYSVSREKKERFSLILESASTNQTSMYLCASRLGTAYSNQPQHFGDGTRLSIL.

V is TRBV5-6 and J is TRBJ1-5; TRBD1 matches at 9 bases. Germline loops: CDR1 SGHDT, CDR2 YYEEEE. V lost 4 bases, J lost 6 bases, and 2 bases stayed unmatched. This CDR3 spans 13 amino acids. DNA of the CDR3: TGTGCCAGCAGCCCACAGGGGGCTCAGCCCCAGCATTTT. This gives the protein CASSPQGAQPQHF.

The CDR3 loop reads CSARLTRNSFAKNIQYF. For the CDR3, the DNA is TGCAGTGCTAGACTAACAAGAAATTCCTTCGCCAAAAACATTCAGTACTTC. The chain recombines TRBV20-1 with TRBJ2-4; no definite D call. In germline, CDR1 is DFQATT, CDR2 SNEGSKA (reference sequence). This CDR3 spans 17 amino acids. V lost 2 bases and J lost 1, with 18 bases in between.

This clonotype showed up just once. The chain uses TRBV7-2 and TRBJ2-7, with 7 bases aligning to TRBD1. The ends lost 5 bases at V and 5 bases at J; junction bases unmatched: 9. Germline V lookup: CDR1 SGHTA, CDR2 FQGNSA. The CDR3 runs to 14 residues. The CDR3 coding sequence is TGTGCCAGCAGCCGACAGGGATCTATAAACGAGCAGTACTTC. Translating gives CASSRQGSINEQYF.

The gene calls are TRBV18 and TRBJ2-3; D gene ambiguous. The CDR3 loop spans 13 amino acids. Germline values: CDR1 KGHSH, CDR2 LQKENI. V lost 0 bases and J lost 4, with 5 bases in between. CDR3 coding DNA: TGTGCCAGCTCACCACCGGGCTCAGATACGCAGTATTTT. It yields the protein CASSPPGSDTQYF.